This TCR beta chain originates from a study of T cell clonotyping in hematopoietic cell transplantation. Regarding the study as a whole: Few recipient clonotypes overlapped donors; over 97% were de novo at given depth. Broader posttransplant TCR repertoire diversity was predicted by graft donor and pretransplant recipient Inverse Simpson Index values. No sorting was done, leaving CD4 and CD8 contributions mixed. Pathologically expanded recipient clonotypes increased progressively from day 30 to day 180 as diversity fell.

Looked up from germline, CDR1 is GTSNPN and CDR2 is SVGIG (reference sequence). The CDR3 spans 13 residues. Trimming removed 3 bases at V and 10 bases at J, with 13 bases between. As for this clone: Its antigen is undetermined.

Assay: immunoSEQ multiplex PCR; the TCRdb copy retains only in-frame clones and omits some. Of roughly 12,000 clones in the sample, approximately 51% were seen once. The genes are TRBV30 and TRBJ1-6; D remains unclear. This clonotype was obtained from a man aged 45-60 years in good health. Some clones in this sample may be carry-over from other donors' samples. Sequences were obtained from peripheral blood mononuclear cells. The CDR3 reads CAWRSTFGSPLHF. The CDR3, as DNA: TGTGCCTGGAGATCTACTTTTGGGTCACCCCTCCACTTT.